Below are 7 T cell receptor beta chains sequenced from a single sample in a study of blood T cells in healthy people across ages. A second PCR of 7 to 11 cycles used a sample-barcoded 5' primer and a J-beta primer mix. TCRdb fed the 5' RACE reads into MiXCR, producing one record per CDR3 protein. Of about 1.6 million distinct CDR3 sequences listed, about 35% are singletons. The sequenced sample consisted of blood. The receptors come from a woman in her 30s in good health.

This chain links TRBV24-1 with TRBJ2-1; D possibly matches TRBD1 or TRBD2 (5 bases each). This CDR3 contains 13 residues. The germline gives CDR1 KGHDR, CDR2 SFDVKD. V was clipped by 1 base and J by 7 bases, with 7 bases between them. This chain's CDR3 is CATSDLWGNEQFF. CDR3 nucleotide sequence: TGTGCCACCAGTGATTTATGGGGGAATGAGCAGTTCTTC.

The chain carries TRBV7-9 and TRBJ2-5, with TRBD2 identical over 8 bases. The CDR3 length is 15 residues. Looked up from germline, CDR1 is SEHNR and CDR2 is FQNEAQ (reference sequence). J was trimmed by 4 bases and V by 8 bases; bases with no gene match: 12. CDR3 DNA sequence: TGTGCCAGCGGGCGTAGGTTAGCGGGGAGAGAGACCCAGTACTTC. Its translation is CASGRRLAGRETQYF.

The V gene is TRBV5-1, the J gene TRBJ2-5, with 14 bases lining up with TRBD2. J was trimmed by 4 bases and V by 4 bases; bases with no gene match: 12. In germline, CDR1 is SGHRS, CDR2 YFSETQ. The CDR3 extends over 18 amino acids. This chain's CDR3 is CASSTRLAGGPVGETQYF. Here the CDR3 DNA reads TGCGCCAGCAGCACAAGACTAGCGGGAGGGCCGGTGGGAGAGACCCAGTACTTC.

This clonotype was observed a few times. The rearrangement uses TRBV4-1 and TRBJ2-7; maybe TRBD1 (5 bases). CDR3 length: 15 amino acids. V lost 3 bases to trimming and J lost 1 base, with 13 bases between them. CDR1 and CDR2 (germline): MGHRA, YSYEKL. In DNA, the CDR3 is TGCGCCAGCAGCCACTTGGGGCTAGGGTCCTACGAGCAGTACTTC. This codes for CASSHLGLGSYEQYF.

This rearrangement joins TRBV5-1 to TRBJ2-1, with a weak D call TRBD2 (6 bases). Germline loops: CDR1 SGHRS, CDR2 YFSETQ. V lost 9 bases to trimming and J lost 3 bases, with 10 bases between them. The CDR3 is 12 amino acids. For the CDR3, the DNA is TGCGCCACACCGGGACTCTACAATGAGCAGTTCTTC. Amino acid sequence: CATPGLYNEQFF.

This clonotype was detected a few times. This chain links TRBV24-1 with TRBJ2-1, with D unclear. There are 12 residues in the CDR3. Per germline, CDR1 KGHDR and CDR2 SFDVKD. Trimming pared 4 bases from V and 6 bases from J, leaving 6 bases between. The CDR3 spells CATSDYLNEQFF. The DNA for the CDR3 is TGTGCCACCAGTGACTACCTCAATGAGCAGTTCTTC.

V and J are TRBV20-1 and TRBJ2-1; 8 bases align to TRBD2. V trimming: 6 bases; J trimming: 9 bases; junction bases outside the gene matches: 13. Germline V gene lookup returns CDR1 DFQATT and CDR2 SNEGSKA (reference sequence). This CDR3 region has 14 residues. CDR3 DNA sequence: TGCAGTGCCCCCCCTAGCGGGTCTTCGGGTGAGCAGTTCTTC. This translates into CSAPPSGSSGEQFF.